Listed below are T cell receptor beta chains from one sample, sequenced in a study of Ad26.COV2.S vaccination and SARS-CoV-2 variants. This table comes from immunoSEQ multiplex PCR, and its TCRdb copy is limited to in-frame clones, with some not included. The profile shows fewer than 500,000 clones, less than 95% of them singletons. The specimen comprised peripheral blood, sampled in a trial of Ad26.COV2.S vaccine versus placebo. The receptors originated from a person aged 18 to 65 who received the Ad26.COV2.S COVID-19 vaccine or a placebo. Each CDR3 is given with its conserved first and last residue. The D gene is left open where the match is weak. Not all rows give a size; the values are once, few, many and, for expanded clones, a class.

length	V	J	size	D	CDR3	DNA
15	TRBV27	TRBJ2-3	once	-	CASSSVSAATDTQYF	TGTGCCAGCAGTTCTGTCTCGGCGGCCACAGATACGCAGTATTTT
14	TRBV7-2	TRBJ1-2	-	-	CASSSTGSNYGYTF	TGTGCCAGCAGCAGCACAGGGTCTAACTATGGCTACACCTTC
13	TRBV7-9	TRBJ1-1	-	-	CASNFFTNTEAFF	TGTGCCAGCAACTTTTTTACGAACACTGAAGCTTTCTTT
16	TRBV5-4	TRBJ2-1	-	TRBD2	CASSSRTSGPYNEQFF	TGTGCCAGCAGCTCTCGGACTAGCGGCCCCTACAATGAGCAGTTCTTC
15	TRBV7-2	TRBJ2-5	-	-	CASSLGDSYQETQYF	TGTGCCAGCAGCTTAGGAGACAGCTATCAAGAGACCCAGTACTTC
15	TRBV11-2	TRBJ2-3	-	-	CASSSRLARPDTQYF	TGTGCCAGCAGCTCCCGACTGGCCAGGCCAGATACGCAGTATTTT
11	TRBV11-2	TRBJ2-1	-	TRBD2	CASSFGTNVFF	TGTGCCAGCAGCTTCGGGACTAATGTGTTCTTC
16	TRBV10-3	TRBJ1-1	-	TRBD1	CASLAEQGIMNTEAFF	TGTGCCTCACTCGCCGAACAGGGGATCATGAACACTGAAGCTTTCTTT
14	TRBV30	TRBJ1-6	-	-	CAWSGNIKSSPLHF	TGTGCCTGGAGTGGTAATATAAAAAGCTCACCCCTCCACTTT
11	TRBV19	TRBJ2-1	-	-	CASSFQGEQFF	TGTGCCAGTAGCTTTCAAGGAGAGCAGTTCTTC
17	TRBV28	TRBJ2-1	once	-	CASSSPTLPGSHNEQFF	TGTGCCAGCAGTTCCCCGACTCTGCCGGGATCCCACAATGAGCAGTTCTTC
13	TRBV10-3	TRBJ2-1	-	TRBD1	CAISDDRGHEQFF	TGTGCCATCAGTGACGACAGGGGCCATGAGCAGTTCTTC
13	TRBV5-4	TRBJ2-7	-	-	CASSADPAYEQYF	TGTGCCAGCAGCGCAGACCCTGCCTACGAGCAGTACTTC
19	TRBV11-2	TRBJ2-5	-	TRBD2	CASSSTGTSGSLRLETQYF	TGTGCCAGCAGCTCAACCGGGACTAGCGGGAGTCTGAGGTTGGAGACCCAGTACTTC
15	TRBV6-2/TRBV6-3	TRBJ1-2	-	-	CASSYLRDTVYGYTF	TGTGCCAGCAGTTATCTCAGGGACACCGTCTATGGCTACACCTTC
16	TRBV5-6	TRBJ1-3	-	-	CASSSLADRVGNTIYF	TGTGCCAGCAGCTCTCTAGCGGACAGAGTAGGAAACACCATATATTTT
16	TRBV30	TRBJ2-2	-	TRBD2	CAWRFPSGRNTGELFF	TGTGCCTGGAGGTTTCCTAGCGGGAGAAACACCGGGGAGCTGTTTTTT
11	TRBV19	TRBJ2-1	-	-	CASGAHNEQFF	TGTGCCAGCGGGGCCCACAATGAGCAGTTCTTC
13	TRBV28	TRBJ1-1	once	-	CAIQPGGNTEAFF	TGTGCCATTCAACCGGGGGGGAACACTGAAGCTTTCTTT
15	TRBV30	TRBJ2-7	-	-	CAWTRLGSTFYEQYF	TGTGCCTGGACCCGGCTAGGGTCCACCTTCTACGAGCAGTACTTC
14	TRBV7-2	TRBJ1-6	-	TRBD1	CASRDRGIISPLHF	TGTGCCAGCCGGGACAGGGGAATTATTTCACCCCTCCACTTT
11	TRBV19	TRBJ2-7	-	-	CASSQSYEQYF	TGTGCCAGTAGTCAAAGCTACGAGCAGTACTTC
17	TRBV7-9	TRBJ2-1	-	-	CASSAEGRRFSYNEQFF	TGTGCCAGCAGCGCAGAGGGGAGAAGGTTCTCCTACAATGAGCAGTTCTTC
13	TRBV28	TRBJ2-2	-	-	CASSLGAGVLMFF	TGTGCCAGCAGTTTAGGGGCAGGAGTGTTGATGTTTTTT
15	TRBV19	TRBJ1-6	-	TRBD1	CASGTGTAGSSPLHF	TGTGCCAGTGGTACTGGGACAGCGGGAAGTTCACCCCTCCACTTT
12	TRBV7-9	TRBJ1-2	-	-	CASSLAEDGYTF	TGTGCCAGCAGCTTAGCTGAGGATGGCTACACCTTC
16	TRBV7-2	TRBJ2-7	-	TRBD2	CASSERGTSALSRQYF	TGTGCCAGCAGCGAACGTGGGACTAGCGCCCTTTCGAGGCAGTACTTC
16	TRBV4-3	TRBJ2-6	-	-	CASSQDLFSGANVLTF	TGCGCCAGCAGCCAAGATCTCTTCTCTGGGGCCAACGTCCTGACTTTC
14	TRBV7-2	TRBJ2-1	-	-	CASSLSTRGNEQFF	TGTGCCAGCAGCCTCTCGACGCGCGGTAATGAGCAGTTCTTC
14	TRBV2	TRBJ2-6	-	-	CASSSGAGANVLTF	TGTGCCAGCAGCTCAGGGGCTGGGGCCAACGTCCTGACTTTC
17	TRBV11-2	TRBJ2-2	once	-	CASSFPKTGANTGELFF	TGTGCCAGCAGCTTCCCCAAAACGGGCGCGAACACCGGGGAGCTGTTTTTT
14	TRBV5-4	TRBJ1-6	-	TRBD1	CASNLQGAGSPLHF	TGTGCCAGCAACCTTCAGGGGGCAGGTTCACCCCTCCACTTT
16	TRBV5-1	TRBJ2-7	-	TRBD1	CASSFDRDRVSYEQYF	TGCGCCAGCAGCTTTGACCGGGACAGAGTTTCCTACGAGCAGTACTTC
15	TRBV6-2/TRBV6-3	TRBJ2-1	few	TRBD2	CASSSGLAGESEQFF	TGTGCCAGCAGTTCGGGACTAGCGGGAGAAAGTGAGCAGTTCTTC
12	TRBV19	TRBJ1-5	-	TRBD1	CASDDREQPQHF	TGTGCCAGCGACGACAGGGAGCAGCCCCAGCATTTT
15	TRBV4-2	TRBJ2-5	-	TRBD1	CASSRDRGLQETQYF	TGTGCCAGCAGCCGGGACAGGGGGCTCCAAGAGACCCAGTACTTC
12	TRBV19	TRBJ2-7	-	-	CASSPNRYEQYF	TGTGCCAGTAGTCCTAACAGATACGAGCAGTACTTC
17	TRBV19	TRBJ1-2	few	TRBD1	CASSSLRGQGAGYGYTF	TGTGCCAGTAGTTCCCTCCGGGGACAGGGGGCTGGCTATGGCTACACCTTC
16	TRBV9	TRBJ1-6	-	-	CASSAGRSSYNSPLHF	TGTGCCAGCAGCGCAGGGAGGAGCTCCTATAATTCACCCCTCCACTTT
15	TRBV23-1	TRBJ2-7	-	-	CASSQSSDVSYEQYF	TGCGCCAGCAGTCAATCATCGGACGTCTCCTACGAGCAGTACTTC
14	TRBV2	TRBJ2-7	many	-	CASRRSFLVYEQYF	TGTGCCAGCAGGAGATCTTTCCTTGTCTACGAGCAGTACTTC
13	TRBV29-1	TRBJ2-5	-	-	CSVVIAFPETQYF	TGCAGCGTTGTTATAGCATTCCCCGAGACCCAGTACTTC
17	TRBV6-2/TRBV6-3	TRBJ2-1	-	TRBD2	CASSYLTASGSRNEQFF	TGTGCCAGCAGTTACCTAACCGCTAGCGGGAGTAGGAATGAGCAGTTCTTC
19	TRBV21-1	TRBJ2-7	-	-	CASSKAERGAGGSIYEQYF	TGTGCCAGCAGCAAAGCGGAACGAGGGGCGGGCGGGAGTATCTACGAGCAGTACTTC
15	TRBV5-1	TRBJ2-7	-	TRBD1	CASSLDPGQGGEQYF	TGCGCCAGCAGCTTGGATCCGGGACAGGGAGGCGAGCAGTACTTC
12	TRBV19	TRBJ1-1	few	-	CASREGGTEAFF	TGTGCCAGTAGGGAAGGGGGCACTGAAGCTTTCTTT
14	TRBV18	TRBJ2-1	-	TRBD1	CASSLGQGSDEQFF	TGTGCCAGCTCACTTGGACAGGGAAGCGATGAGCAGTTCTTC
16	TRBV7-9	TRBJ2-7	-	TRBD2	CASSPWGTSGSYEQYF	TGTGCCAGCAGCCCTTGGGGGACTAGCGGGAGCTACGAGCAGTACTTC
16	TRBV9	TRBJ2-2	-	TRBD2	CASSVEPGTSVGELFF	TGTGCCAGCAGCGTAGAGCCCGGGACTAGCGTCGGGGAGCTGTTTTTT
11	TRBV5-4	TRBJ2-7	-	-	CAAGKGYEQYF	TGTGCCGCTGGGAAGGGCTACGAGCAGTACTTC
15	TRBV4-2	TRBJ2-7	-	TRBD2	CASSQVNAGDNEQYF	TGTGCCAGCAGCCAAGTTAATGCGGGAGATAACGAGCAGTACTTC
14	TRBV28	TRBJ1-1	-	TRBD1	CASSIRTGYTEAFF	TGTGCCAGCAGTATCCGGACAGGGTACACTGAAGCTTTCTTT
15	TRBV6-5	TRBJ2-7	-	-	CASSYVTGQSYEQYF	TGTGCCAGCAGTTACGTAACGGGACAATCCTACGAGCAGTACTTC
13	TRBV6-5	TRBJ1-2	-	TRBD1	CASSKGADYGYTF	TGTGCCAGCAGCAAGGGGGCGGACTATGGCTACACCTTC